These T cell receptor beta chains were read from a single sample in a study of human T cells and chemical hapten exposure. TCRdb re-derived calls from the 5' RACE reads in MiXCR, one entry per CDR3 protein. The table has roughly 110,000 distinct CDR3 sequences, approximately 19% seen once. These receptors were collected from a human donor in good health. CDR3s include the opening cysteine and the closing phenylalanine or tryptophan. D genes are given only for firm matches. Only part of the rows carry a size: once, few, many, or a class if the clone is expanded.

d_gene: -; abundance: -; v_gene: TRBV6-5; len: 14; j_gene: TRBJ2-1; CDR3aa: CASRLGTRNNEQFF; CDR3nt: TGTGCCAGCAGACTCGGGACTCGGAACAATGAGCAGTTCTTC
d_gene: TRBD1; abundance: once; v_gene: TRBV7-8; len: 13; j_gene: TRBJ2-1; CDR3aa: CASSFSGGNEQFF; CDR3nt: TGTGCCAGCAGCTTTTCAGGGGGCAATGAGCAGTTCTTC
d_gene: -; abundance: -; v_gene: TRBV27; len: 15; j_gene: TRBJ2-7; CDR3aa: CASSLSPIPIYEQYF; CDR3nt: TGTGCCAGCAGTTTAAGTCCGATCCCCATCTACGAGCAGTACTTC
d_gene: -; abundance: -; v_gene: TRBV9; len: 15; j_gene: TRBJ2-4; CDR3aa: CASSVAGSSGSIQYF; CDR3nt: TGTGCCAGCAGCGTAGCTGGGTCTTCCGGTAGCATTCAGTACTTC
d_gene: TRBD1; abundance: few; v_gene: TRBV7-2; len: 17; j_gene: TRBJ1-5; CDR3aa: CASSPAGRGRQGQPQHF; CDR3nt: TGTGCCAGCAGCCCAGCAGGAAGGGGAAGACAGGGCCAGCCCCAGCATTTT
d_gene: -; abundance: few; v_gene: TRBV11-2; len: 13; j_gene: TRBJ2-7; CDR3aa: CASSLYQLYEQYF; CDR3nt: TGTGCCAGCAGCTTATACCAGCTCTACGAGCAGTACTTC
d_gene: -; abundance: -; v_gene: TRBV30; len: 14; j_gene: TRBJ2-1; CDR3aa: CAWGARRPPNEQFF; CDR3nt: TGTGCCTGGGGGGCAAGGAGGCCCCCCAATGAGCAGTTCTTC
d_gene: TRBD1; abundance: -; v_gene: TRBV28; len: 12; j_gene: TRBJ1-5; CDR3aa: CASRDRNQPQHF; CDR3nt: TGTGCCAGCAGGGACAGGAATCAGCCCCAGCATTTT
d_gene: -; abundance: few; v_gene: TRBV13; len: 14; j_gene: TRBJ2-5; CDR3aa: CASSPEFGGGTQYF; CDR3nt: TGTGCCAGCAGCCCCGAGTTCGGAGGGGGGACCCAGTACTTC
d_gene: -; abundance: few; v_gene: TRBV6-2/TRBV6-3; len: 14; j_gene: TRBJ2-7; CDR3aa: CASSLGRGPYEQYF; CDR3nt: TGTGCCAGCAGTTTGGGCCGAGGACCCTACGAGCAGTACTTC
d_gene: TRBD1; abundance: -; v_gene: TRBV28; len: 14; j_gene: TRBJ2-5; CDR3aa: CASSRQGERETQYF; CDR3nt: TGTGCCAGCAGTCGACAGGGGGAAAGGGAGACCCAGTACTTC
d_gene: -; abundance: few; v_gene: TRBV18; len: 19; j_gene: TRBJ1-6; CDR3aa: CASSPGGVRGFAYNSPLHF; CDR3nt: TGTGCCAGCTCACCGGGAGGCGTCAGGGGATTCGCCTATAATTCACCCCTCCACTTT
d_gene: TRBD2; abundance: -; v_gene: TRBV6-5; len: 14; j_gene: TRBJ2-7; CDR3aa: CASSYSGGLSEQYF; CDR3nt: TGTGCCAGCAGTTACTCGGGAGGGTTGAGCGAGCAGTACTTC
d_gene: TRBD1; abundance: -; v_gene: TRBV13; len: 18; j_gene: TRBJ1-5; CDR3aa: CASSLTGGYGYSNQPQHF; CDR3nt: TGTGCCAGCAGCCTCACAGGGGGATACGGCTATAGCAATCAGCCCCAGCATTTT
d_gene: -; abundance: -; v_gene: TRBV5-1; len: 15; j_gene: TRBJ1-6; CDR3aa: CASSFMARENSPLHF; CDR3nt: TGCGCCAGCAGCTTCATGGCCAGGGAGAATTCACCCCTCCACTTT
d_gene: TRBD1; abundance: few; v_gene: TRBV28; len: 16; j_gene: TRBJ1-5; CDR3aa: CASSPPQGAIHQPQHF; CDR3nt: TGTGCCAGCAGCCCCCCACAGGGGGCGATCCATCAGCCCCAGCATTTT
d_gene: -; abundance: few; v_gene: TRBV7-8; len: 11; j_gene: TRBJ2-5; CDR3aa: CASKGGETQYF; CDR3nt: TGTGCCTCAAAAGGAGGGGAGACCCAGTACTTC
d_gene: -; abundance: -; v_gene: TRBV11-2; len: 12; j_gene: TRBJ2-5; CDR3aa: CASSFDQETQYF; CDR3nt: TGTGCCAGCAGCTTCGACCAAGAGACCCAGTACTTC
d_gene: -; abundance: -; v_gene: TRBV27; len: 13; j_gene: TRBJ2-3; CDR3aa: CASSQAGLDTQYF; CDR3nt: TGTGCCAGCAGTCAAGCGGGTTTAGATACGCAGTATTTT
d_gene: TRBD1; abundance: -; v_gene: TRBV28; len: 15; j_gene: TRBJ2-7; CDR3aa: CASSVPGQGKYEQYF; CDR3nt: TGTGCCAGCAGTGTACCTGGACAGGGAAAATACGAGCAGTACTTC
d_gene: -; abundance: many; v_gene: TRBV10-3; len: 11; j_gene: TRBJ1-1; CDR3aa: CAIQGPTEAFF; CDR3nt: TGTGCCATACAGGGTCCGACTGAAGCTTTCTTT
d_gene: -; abundance: -; v_gene: TRBV5-6; len: 16; j_gene: TRBJ2-1; CDR3aa: CASSFGLLGSYNEQFF; CDR3nt: TGTGCCAGCAGCTTCGGACTCTTAGGCTCCTACAATGAGCAGTTCTTC
d_gene: -; abundance: -; v_gene: TRBV27; len: 13; j_gene: TRBJ2-2; CDR3aa: CASSLLHTGELFF; CDR3nt: TGTGCCAGCAGTTTATTACACACCGGGGAGCTGTTTTTT
d_gene: -; abundance: few; v_gene: TRBV7-3; len: 13; j_gene: TRBJ2-2; CDR3aa: CASSLTFPGELFF; CDR3nt: TGTGCCAGCAGCTTAACATTCCCCGGGGAGCTGTTTTTT
d_gene: -; abundance: -; v_gene: TRBV12-3/TRBV12-4; len: 13; j_gene: TRBJ1-4; CDR3aa: CASSTQGNEKLFF; CDR3nt: TGTGCCAGCAGTACACAGGGTAATGAAAAACTGTTTTTT
d_gene: -; abundance: few; v_gene: TRBV11-2; len: 14; j_gene: TRBJ2-2; CDR3aa: CASSLTVLAGELFF; CDR3nt: TGTGCCAGCAGCTTAACTGTGTTGGCCGGGGAGCTGTTTTTT
d_gene: -; abundance: -; v_gene: TRBV20-1; len: 11; j_gene: TRBJ2-3; CDR3aa: CSASATDTQYF; CDR3nt: TGCAGTGCTAGCGCCACAGATACGCAGTATTTT
d_gene: -; abundance: few; v_gene: TRBV5-6; len: 11; j_gene: TRBJ2-1; CDR3aa: CASNRGYEQFF; CDR3nt: TGTGCCAGCAATCGGGGATATGAGCAGTTCTTC
d_gene: -; abundance: -; v_gene: TRBV28; len: 15; j_gene: TRBJ1-4; CDR3aa: CASSLVSTTNEKLFF; CDR3nt: TGTGCCAGCAGTCTCGTCTCTACAACTAATGAAAAACTGTTTTTT
d_gene: TRBD1; abundance: -; v_gene: TRBV28; len: 17; j_gene: TRBJ2-4; CDR3aa: CASSSSGTETSKNIQYF; CDR3nt: TGTGCCAGCAGTTCCTCCGGGACAGAAACATCTAAAAACATTCAGTACTTC
d_gene: -; abundance: few; v_gene: TRBV11-1; len: 13; j_gene: TRBJ2-5; CDR3aa: CASSRDGKETQYF; CDR3nt: TGTGCCAGCAGCCGGGATGGCAAGGAGACCCAGTACTTC
d_gene: -; abundance: -; v_gene: TRBV4-2; len: 17; j_gene: TRBJ1-1; CDR3aa: CASSPMMGAVMNTEAFF; CDR3nt: TGTGCCAGCAGCCCCATGATGGGAGCAGTCATGAACACTGAAGCTTTCTTT
d_gene: -; abundance: -; v_gene: TRBV30; len: 12; j_gene: TRBJ1-1; CDR3aa: CAWNAGTTEAFF; CDR3nt: TGTGCCTGGAACGCAGGGACCACTGAAGCTTTCTTT
d_gene: -; abundance: few; v_gene: TRBV20-1; len: 12; j_gene: TRBJ2-7; CDR3aa: CSARYQGYEQYF; CDR3nt: TGCAGTGCCAGGTACCAGGGATACGAGCAGTACTTC
d_gene: -; abundance: few; v_gene: TRBV6-5; len: 11; j_gene: TRBJ2-3; CDR3aa: CASSLQGTQYF; CDR3nt: TGTGCCAGCAGCCTCCAGGGGACGCAGTATTTT
d_gene: TRBD1; abundance: many; v_gene: TRBV7-9; len: 17; j_gene: TRBJ1-1; CDR3aa: CASSRQGAVSANTEAFF; CDR3nt: TGTGCCAGCAGCCGGCAGGGGGCGGTTTCGGCCAACACTGAAGCTTTCTTT
d_gene: -; abundance: -; v_gene: TRBV7-2; len: 13; j_gene: TRBJ2-3; CDR3aa: CASSSSGTDTQYF; CDR3nt: TGTGCCAGCAGCTCGTCAGGGACCGATACGCAGTATTTT